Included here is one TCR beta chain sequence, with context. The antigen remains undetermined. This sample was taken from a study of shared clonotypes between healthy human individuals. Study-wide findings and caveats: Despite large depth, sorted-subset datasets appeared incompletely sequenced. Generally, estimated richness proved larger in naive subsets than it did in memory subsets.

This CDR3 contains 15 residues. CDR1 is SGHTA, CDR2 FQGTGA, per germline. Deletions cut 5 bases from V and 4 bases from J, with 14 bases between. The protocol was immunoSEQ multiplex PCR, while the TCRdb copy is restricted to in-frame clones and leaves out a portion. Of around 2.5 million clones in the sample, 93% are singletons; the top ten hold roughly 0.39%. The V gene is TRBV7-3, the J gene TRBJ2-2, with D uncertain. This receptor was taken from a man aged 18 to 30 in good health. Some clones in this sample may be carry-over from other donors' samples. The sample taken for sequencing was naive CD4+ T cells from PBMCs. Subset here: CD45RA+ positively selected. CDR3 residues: CASSAYGSTTGELFF. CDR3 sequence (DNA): TGTGCCAGCAGCGCATACGGGTCGACCACCGGGGAGCTGTTTTTT.